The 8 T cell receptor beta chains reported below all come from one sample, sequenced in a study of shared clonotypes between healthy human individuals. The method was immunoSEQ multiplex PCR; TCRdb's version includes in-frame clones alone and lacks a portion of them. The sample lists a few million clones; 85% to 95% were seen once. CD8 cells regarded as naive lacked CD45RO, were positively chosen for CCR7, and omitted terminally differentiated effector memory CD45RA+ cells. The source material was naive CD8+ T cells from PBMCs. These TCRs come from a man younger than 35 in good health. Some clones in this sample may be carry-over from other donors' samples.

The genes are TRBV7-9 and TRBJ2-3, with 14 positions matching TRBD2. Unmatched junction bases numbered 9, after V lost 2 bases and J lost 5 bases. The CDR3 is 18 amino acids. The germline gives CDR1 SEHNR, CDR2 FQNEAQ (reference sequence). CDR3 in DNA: TGTGCCAGCAGCTTATCTAATGGGACTAGCGGGAGAGGAGATACGCAGTATTTT. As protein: CASSLSNGTSGRGDTQYF. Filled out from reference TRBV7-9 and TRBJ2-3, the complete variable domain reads DTGVSQNPRHKITKRGQNVTFRCDPISEHNRLYWYRQTLGQGPEFLTYFQNEAQLEKSRLLSDRFSAERPKGSFSTLEIQRTEQGDSAMYLCASSLSNGTSGRGDTQYFGPGTRLTVL.

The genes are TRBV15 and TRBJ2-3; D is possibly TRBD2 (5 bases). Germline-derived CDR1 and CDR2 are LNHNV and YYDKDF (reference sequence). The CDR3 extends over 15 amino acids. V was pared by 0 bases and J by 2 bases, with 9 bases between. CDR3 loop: CATSRDLAHTDTQYF. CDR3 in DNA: TGTGCCACCAGCAGAGATCTAGCACACACAGATACGCAGTATTTT.

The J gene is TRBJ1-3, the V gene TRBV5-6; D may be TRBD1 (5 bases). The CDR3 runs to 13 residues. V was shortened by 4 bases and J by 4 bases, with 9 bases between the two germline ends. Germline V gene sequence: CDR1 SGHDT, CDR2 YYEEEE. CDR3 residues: CASSGDGGNTIYF. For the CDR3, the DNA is TGTGCCAGCAGCGGGGACGGGGGAAACACCATATATTTT.

In nucleotides, the CDR3 is TGCGCCAGCAGCTCGTCGGGCCGCATAGATATCAACTATGGCTACACCTTC. It encodes CASSSSGRIDINYGYTF. The chain employs TRBV5-1 and TRBJ1-2; D remains ambiguous. Germline V gives CDR1 SGHRS, CDR2 YFSETQ. The CDR3 sequence is 17 residues long. V dropped 3 bases and J dropped 2 bases, with 20 bases sitting between them.

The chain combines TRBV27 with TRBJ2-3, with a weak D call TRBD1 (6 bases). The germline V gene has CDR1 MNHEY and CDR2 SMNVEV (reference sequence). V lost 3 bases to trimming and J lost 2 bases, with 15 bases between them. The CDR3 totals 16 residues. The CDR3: CASSFRDTLSTDTQYF. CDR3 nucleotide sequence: TGTGCCAGCAGTTTCCGGGACACCCTATCCACAGATACGCAGTATTTT.

The CDR3 reads CASRTRGLSYETQYF. In DNA form, the CDR3 reads TGTGCCAGCAGAACTAGGGGTCTGAGCTATGAGACCCAGTACTTC. The chain uses TRBV27 and TRBJ2-5; D assignment may be TRBD1 or TRBD2 (5 bases each). The CDR3 is 15 residues long. V lost 6 bases to trimming and J lost 5 bases, with 19 bases between them. CDR1 and CDR2 (germline): MNHEY, SMNVEV (reference sequence).

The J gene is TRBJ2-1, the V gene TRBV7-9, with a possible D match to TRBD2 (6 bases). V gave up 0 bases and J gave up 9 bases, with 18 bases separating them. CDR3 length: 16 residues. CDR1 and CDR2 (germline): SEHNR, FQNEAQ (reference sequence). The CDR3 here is CASSLARSVGGTEQFF. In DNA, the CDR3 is TGTGCCAGCAGCTTAGCCAGATCCGTGGGCGGGACTGAGCAGTTCTTC.

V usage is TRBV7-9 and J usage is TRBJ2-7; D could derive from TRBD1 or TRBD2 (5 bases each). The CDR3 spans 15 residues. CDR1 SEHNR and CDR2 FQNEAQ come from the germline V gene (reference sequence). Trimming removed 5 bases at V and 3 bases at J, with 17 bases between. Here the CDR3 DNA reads TGTGCCAGCAGCACCCTTTCGGGACCAGACTACGAGCAGTACTTC. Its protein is CASSTLSGPDYEQYF.